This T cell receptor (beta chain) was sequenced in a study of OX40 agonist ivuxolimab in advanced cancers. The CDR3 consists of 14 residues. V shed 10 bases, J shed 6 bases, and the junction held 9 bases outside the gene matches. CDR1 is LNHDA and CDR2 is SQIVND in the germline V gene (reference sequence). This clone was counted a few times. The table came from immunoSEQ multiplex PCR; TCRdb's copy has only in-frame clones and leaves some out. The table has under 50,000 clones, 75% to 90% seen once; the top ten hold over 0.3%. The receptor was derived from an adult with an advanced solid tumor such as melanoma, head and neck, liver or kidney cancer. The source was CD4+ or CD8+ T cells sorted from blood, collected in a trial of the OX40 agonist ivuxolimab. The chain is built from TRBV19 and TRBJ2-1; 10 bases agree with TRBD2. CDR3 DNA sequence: TGTGCCATCTCTCGACTAGCGGGTCCCAATGAGCAGTTCTTC. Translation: CAISRLAGPNEQFF. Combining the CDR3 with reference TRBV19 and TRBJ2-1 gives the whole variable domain DGGITQSPKYLFRKEGQNVTLSCEQNLNHDAMYWYRQDPGQGLRLIYYSQIVNDFQKGDIAEGYSVSREKKESFPLTVTSAQKNPTAFYLCAISRLAGPNEQFFGPGTRLTVL.